Below, 8 T cell receptor beta chains from the same sample are listed, as sequenced in a study of radiation and T cells in renal cell carcinoma. The time point is: baseline pretreatment blood. Treatment: 15 Gy SBRT to primary tumor, nephrectomy 4 weeks later. Measured with immunoSEQ multiplex PCR; TCRdb has only the in-frame clones, and not every one. The sample lists about 88,000 clones, 65% to 90% seen once, with 6.5% to 8.5% in the top ten. Sequencing used blood, obtained from a patient whose treatment included radiotherapy and nephrectomy. The receptors shown here come from a middle-aged man with renal cell carcinoma.

The genes are TRBV7-6 and TRBJ1-6; 7 nucleotides line up with TRBD1. The CDR3 totals 17 residues. Germline V gene data show CDR1 as SGHVS and CDR2 as FNYEAQ. V lost 0 bases, J lost 3 bases, and 5 bases stayed unmatched. In nucleotides, the CDR3 is TGTGCCAGCAGCTTAGCGTCAGGGGGTAACTATAATTCACCCCTCCACTTT. It encodes CASSLASGGNYNSPLHF.

A single count supports this clone. The chain combines TRBV6-6 with TRBJ2-7; D is unclear. Trimming left V 4 bases short and J 3 bases short, with 7 bases between. The CDR3 extends over 12 amino acids. Germline CDR1 MNHNY, CDR2 SVGAGI (reference sequence). CDR3 coding DNA: TGTGCCAGCAGTTTCTACAGCTACGAGCAGTACTTC. Its translation: CASSFYSYEQYF.

The V and J genes are TRBV4-1 and TRBJ2-7, with 9 bases that match TRBD1. The CDR3 runs to 15 residues. J gave up 4 bases and V 1 base, and 5 bases lay outside the gene matches. CDR1 is MGHRA and CDR2 is YSYEKL in the germline V gene. Written as DNA, the CDR3 is TGCGCCAGCAGCCAAGGTGGGGACAGGGCGTACGAGCAGTACTTC. This codes for CASSQGGDRAYEQYF.

The J gene is TRBJ2-1, the V gene TRBV19; D perhaps matches TRBD2 (5 bases). The V and J ends lost 7 bases and 6 bases respectively, with 7 bases between them. The CDR3 totals 11 residues. Germline V gives CDR1 LNHDA, CDR2 SQIVND (reference sequence). The CDR3 loop reads CASKAGNEQFF. CDR3 in DNA: TGTGCCAGTAAGGCGGGCAATGAGCAGTTCTTC.

A single count supports this clone. The V and J genes are TRBV4-1 and TRBJ2-7; 13 bases match TRBD2. The CDR3 length is 18 residues. Germline CDR1 MGHRA, CDR2 YSYEKL. V dropped 0 bases and J dropped 2; count of bases not matched to a gene: 7. The CDR3 region has the DNA TGCGCCAGCAGCCAAGATCTATGGACTAGCGGGAGCCCCTACGAGCAGTACTTC. Residues: CASSQDLWTSGSPYEQYF.

J is TRBJ2-7 and V is TRBV27; D is possibly TRBD2 (5 bases). Trimming stripped 5 bases from V and 4 bases from J, with 21 bases between. There are 16 residues in the CDR3. Germline values: CDR1 MNHEY, CDR2 SMNVEV (reference sequence). The CDR3: CASSQGLSGPHYEQYF. Here the CDR3 DNA reads TGTGCCAGCAGTCAAGGACTTTCCGGGCCGCATTACGAGCAGTACTTC.

V is TRBV4-2 and J is TRBJ2-5; 10 positions agree with TRBD2. Germline CDR1 is LGHNA and CDR2 is YNFKEQ. The CDR3 sequence is 16 residues long. J gave up 5 bases and V 1 base, and 7 bases lay outside the gene matches. The CDR3 DNA is TGTGCCAGCAGCCAAGGGACTAGCGGCCTTAGGGAGACCCAGTACTTC. It encodes CASSQGTSGLRETQYF.

The rearrangement joins TRBV11-1 to TRBJ2-1; 10 nucleotides align to TRBD2. The germline V gene encodes CDR1 SGHAT and CDR2 FQDESV (reference sequence). The CDR3 contains 17 residues. Trimming took 1 base from V and 3 from J; bases not matched to a gene: 6. As DNA, the CDR3 is TGTGCCAGCAGCTTAGAGTCTAGCGGGAGTGGCTACAATGAGCAGTTCTTC. It specifies CASSLESSGSGYNEQFF.